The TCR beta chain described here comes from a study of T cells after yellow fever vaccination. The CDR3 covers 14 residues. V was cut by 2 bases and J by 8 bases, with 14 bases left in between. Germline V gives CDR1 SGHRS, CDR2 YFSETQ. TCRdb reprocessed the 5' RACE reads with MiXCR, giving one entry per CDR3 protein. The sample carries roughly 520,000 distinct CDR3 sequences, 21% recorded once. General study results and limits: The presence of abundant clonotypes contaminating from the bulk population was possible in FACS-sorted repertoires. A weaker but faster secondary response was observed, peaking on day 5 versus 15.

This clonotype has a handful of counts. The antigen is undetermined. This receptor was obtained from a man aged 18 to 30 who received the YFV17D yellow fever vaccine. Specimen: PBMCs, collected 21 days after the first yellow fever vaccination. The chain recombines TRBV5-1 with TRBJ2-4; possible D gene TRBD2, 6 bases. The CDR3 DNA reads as TGCGCCAGCAGCTTTTCTGGCGGGGAATACATTCAGTACTTC. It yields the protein CASSFSGGEYIQYF.